These T cell receptor beta chains were read from a single sample in a study of blood T cell repertoires in COVID-19. This table comes from immunoSEQ multiplex PCR, and its TCRdb copy is limited to in-frame clones, with some not included. The profile shows roughly 180,000 clones, around 88% of them singletons. The sample comprised PBMCs or T cells enriched from blood (not recorded which). The receptor source for this set is a woman in her 30s who had recovered from COVID-19. Both conserved end residues are part of each CDR3. Fields, in order: J gene, D gene, clone size, V gene, CDR3 protein, CDR3 DNA. The D gene is left open where the match is weak. Clone size is not always given. Where it is, it says once, few, many or a class for expanded clones.

TRBJ1-1 | TRBD1 | . | TRBV28 | CASVRQGRVDTEAFF | TGTGCCAGCGTTCGACAGGGGAGGGTCGACACTGAAGCTTTCTTT
TRBJ2-1 | . | . | TRBV4-1 | CASGPESYNEQFF | TGCGCCAGCGGCCCCGAGTCCTACAATGAGCAGTTCTTC
TRBJ2-3 | TRBD2 | . | TRBV29-1 | CSVRLTGLAGSDTQYF | TGCAGCGTTCGACTCACGGGACTAGCGGGGTCAGATACGCAGTATTTT
TRBJ1-1 | . | once | TRBV14 | CASSQGGGLRAFF | TGTGCCAGCAGCCAAGGGGGCGGCCTTCGAGCTTTCTTT
TRBJ2-7 | . | . | TRBV25-1 | CASSEYLAEQYF | TGTGCCAGCAGTGAATATTTAGCCGAGCAGTACTTC
TRBJ2-1 | TRBD1 | . | TRBV6-1 | CASSETGTGTYNEQFF | TGTGCCAGCAGTGAAACCGGGACAGGGACCTACAATGAGCAGTTCTTC
TRBJ2-7 | TRBD2 | once | TRBV28 | CASSYSGVPPYEQYF | TGTGCCAGCAGTTACAGCGGGGTCCCCCCCTACGAGCAGTACTTC
TRBJ2-7 | . | . | TRBV14 | CASSLLSSYEQYF | TGTGCCAGCAGCCTTCTTAGCTCCTACGAGCAGTACTTC
TRBJ2-3 | . | . | TRBV18 | CASSPGGSTDTQYF | TGTGCCAGCTCACCAGGAGGTAGCACAGATACGCAGTATTTT
TRBJ2-2 | TRBD2 | many | TRBV18 | CASSPPLLAGNTGELFF | TGTGCCAGCTCACCACCGTTACTAGCGGGAAACACCGGGGAGCTGTTTTTT
TRBJ2-7 | TRBD2 | . | TRBV6-5 | CASSRRLAGTYEQYF | TGTGCCAGCAGTAGACGTCTAGCGGGGACCTACGAGCAGTACTTC
TRBJ1-5 | . | once | TRBV7-9 | CASSLGTVGQPQHF | TGTGCCAGCAGTTTAGGAACGGTTGGTCAGCCCCAGCATTTT
TRBJ2-3 | . | . | TRBV14 | CASSHGDTQYF | TGTGCCAGCAGCCACGGAGATACGCAGTATTTT
TRBJ1-1 | . | . | TRBV28 | CASNSFGGYTEAFF | TGTGCCAGCAATAGCTTCGGAGGGTACACTGAAGCTTTCTTT
TRBJ1-1 | . | . | TRBV9 | CASSAEGRMNTEAFF | TGTGCCAGCAGCGCGGAGGGACGGATGAACACTGAAGCTTTCTTT
TRBJ2-2 | . | . | TRBV5-1 | CASSGHRDTGELFF | TGCGCCAGCAGCGGTCACAGGGACACCGGGGAGCTGTTTTTT
TRBJ1-5 | . | . | TRBV28 | CASSPLQGTQPQHF | TGTGCCAGCAGTCCATTACAGGGTACTCAGCCCCAGCATTTT
TRBJ2-3 | . | . | TRBV27 | CASRALEAYTDTQYF | TGTGCCAGCAGGGCCCTGGAGGCTTACACAGATACGCAGTATTTT
TRBJ2-7 | . | . | TRBV19 | CASSMSELGSYEQYF | TGTGCCAGTAGTATGAGCGAACTAGGCTCCTACGAGCAGTACTTC
TRBJ2-1 | . | . | TRBV19 | CASSQGIRANEQFF | TGTGCCAGTAGTCAGGGAATTCGGGCCAATGAGCAGTTCTTC
TRBJ2-1 | TRBD1 | . | TRBV15 | CATSRDATGTYNEQFF | TGTGCCACCAGCAGAGATGCGACAGGGACCTACAATGAGCAGTTCTTC
TRBJ2-7 | . | . | TRBV3-1/TRBV3-2 | CASSQGLPREVSYEQYF | TGTGCCAGCAGCCAAGGCCTCCCCAGGGAGGTTTCCTACGAGCAGTACTTC
TRBJ2-2 | . | . | TRBV7-9 | CASSLAGTRWNTGELFF | TGTGCCAGCAGCTTAGCTGGGACTCGATGGAACACCGGGGAGCTGTTTTTT
TRBJ1-6 | . | . | TRBV27 | CASSSSGTSNSPLHF | TGTGCCAGCAGTTCCTCCGGGACAAGTAATTCACCCCTCCACTTT
TRBJ1-6 | . | . | TRBV3-1/TRBV3-2 | CASSQFSDRADSPLHF | TGTGCCAGCAGCCAATTCTCCGACAGAGCCGATTCACCCCTCCACTTT
TRBJ1-5 | TRBD1 | . | TRBV7-2 | CASSSDRDQPQHF | TGTGCCAGCAGCTCTGACAGGGATCAGCCCCAGCATTTT
TRBJ2-1 | TRBD1 | . | TRBV5-1 | CASSSDGTAYNEQFF | TGCGCCAGCAGCTCGGACGGGACAGCCTACAATGAGCAGTTCTTC
TRBJ2-7 | . | . | TRBV6-5 | CASQGRDRSYEQYF | TGTGCCAGCCAGGGCCGAGACAGGTCCTACGAGCAGTACTTC
TRBJ2-7 | . | . | TRBV21-1 | CATPKGGSGSRIGPYEQYF | TGTGCCACCCCCAAGGGGGGTAGCGGGAGTAGGATTGGGCCCTACGAGCAGTACTTC
TRBJ2-2 | TRBD1 | . | TRBV28 | CASSEHATRDRGTGELFF | TGTGCCAGCAGTGAGCACGCGACTAGGGACAGGGGGACCGGGGAGCTGTTTTTT
TRBJ2-7 | . | . | TRBV2 | CASSDGGTSYEQYF | TGTGCCAGCAGTGATGGAGGAACGTCTTACGAGCAGTACTTC
TRBJ2-7 | . | . | TRBV2 | CASSEGGSFYEQYF | TGTGCCAGCAGTGAAGGTGGGAGTTTTTACGAGCAGTACTTC
TRBJ2-4 | . | . | TRBV5-6 | CASSLDGGAKNIQYF | TGTGCCAGCAGCTTGGACGGGGGAGCCAAAAACATTCAGTACTTC
TRBJ2-1 | TRBD2 | . | TRBV4-1 | CASSQVTGGLGNEQFF | TGCGCCAGCAGCCAAGTCACGGGAGGTCTAGGGAATGAGCAGTTCTTC
TRBJ1-5 | TRBD1 | . | TRBV15 | CATSSSRRTGGYQPQHF | TGTGCCACCAGCTCCAGCAGACGGACAGGGGGCTATCAGCCCCAGCATTTT
TRBJ1-2 | TRBD1 | few | TRBV7-9 | CASSQGDTTNYGYTF | TGTGCCAGCAGCCAGGGGGACACTACTAACTATGGCTACACCTTC
TRBJ1-2 | . | . | TRBV3-1/TRBV3-2 | CASSQDGTKGRAGYTF | TGTGCCAGCAGCCAAGACGGTACGAAGGGGCGCGCTGGCTACACCTTC
TRBJ1-1 | TRBD1 | . | TRBV9 | CASSVADRGAEAFF | TGTGCCAGCAGCGTAGCTGACAGGGGGGCTGAAGCTTTCTTT
TRBJ2-5 | . | . | TRBV24-1 | CATSDATGFQETQYF | TGTGCCACCAGTGACGCGACTGGATTTCAAGAGACCCAGTACTTC
TRBJ2-2 | TRBD2 | . | TRBV7-2 | CASSDQGLAGDTGELFF | TGTGCCAGCAGCGATCAGGGACTAGCGGGGGACACCGGGGAGCTGTTTTTT
TRBJ1-4 | . | . | TRBV6-5 | CASIPSTGQREKLFF | TGTGCCAGCATCCCATCGACAGGTCAGCGGGAAAAACTGTTTTTT
TRBJ2-1 | . | once | TRBV2 | CASRHTGYNEQFF | TGTGCCAGCAGACATACAGGGTACAATGAGCAGTTCTTC
TRBJ2-5 | . | . | TRBV9 | CASSVRGDRSLETQYF | TGTGCCAGCAGCGTTCGGGGGGACAGGAGTTTGGAGACCCAGTACTTC
TRBJ1-6 | . | . | TRBV6-5 | CASRPGSYNSPLHF | TGTGCCAGCAGGCCAGGGTCCTATAATTCACCCCTCCACTTT
TRBJ1-5 | TRBD1 | . | TRBV27 | CASSLGQTIQPQHF | TGTGCCAGCAGTTTGGGACAGACTATACAGCCCCAGCATTTT
TRBJ1-5 | . | once | TRBV3-1/TRBV3-2 | CASSQDRDQPQHF | TGTGCCAGCAGCCAAGACCGGGATCAGCCCCAGCATTTT
TRBJ2-1 | . | . | TRBV19 | CASSIDWRTAYNEQFF | TGTGCCAGTAGTATTGATTGGAGGACAGCTTACAATGAGCAGTTCTTC
TRBJ1-5 | TRBD1 | . | TRBV28 | CASKIWGQGDQPQHF | TGTGCCAGCAAGATCTGGGGACAGGGGGATCAGCCCCAGCATTTT
TRBJ2-1 | . | . | TRBV5-4 | CASSFFRQVGPSYNEQFF | TGTGCCAGCAGCTTCTTTCGACAGGTAGGACCTAGCTACAATGAGCAGTTCTTC
TRBJ2-3 | . | . | TRBV7-2 | CASSFDRLASDF | TGTGCCAGCAGCTTTGATCGTTTGGCTTCCGATTTT
TRBJ1-2 | TRBD1 | . | TRBV19 | CASSMYGQGPTGGYTF | TGTGCCAGTAGTATGTATGGACAGGGTCCCACTGGGGGCTACACCTTC
TRBJ2-7 | . | . | TRBV18 | CASSPGQYYEQYF | TGTGCCAGCTCACCCGGACAGTACTACGAGCAGTACTTC
TRBJ2-7 | . | . | TRBV7-9 | CASSYGGYEQYF | TGTGCCAGCAGCTACGGGGGCTACGAGCAGTACTTC